One sample yielded the 19 T cell receptor beta chains listed below, sequenced in a study of blood T cells in healthy people across ages. Together with a sample-barcoded 5' primer, a J-beta primer mix was included in a second PCR lasting roughly 6 to 12 cycles. TCRdb recomputed calls from the 5' RACE reads with MiXCR, one row per CDR3 protein. This table holds 1.5 million to 2 million distinct CDR3 sequences, about two fifths found once. The sample comprised blood. Source of these receptors: a human donor in good health.

At least ten counts were recorded for this clonotype. At one of its ends the junction is not consistent with the germline gene, which may arise from a read error. The chain is built from TRBV5-1 and TRBJ2-7, with TRBD1 matching 9 bases. There are 15 residues in the CDR3. From germline, CDR1 is SGHRS and CDR2 YFSETQ. The CDR3 here is CASSSSGQGTYEQYF. CDR3 nucleotide sequence: TGTGCCAGCAGTTCCTCGGGACAGGGAACCTACGAGCAGTACTTC.

This chain connects TRBV5-1 to TRBJ2-1, with D possibly TRBD2 on 6 matching bases. This CDR3 contains 15 residues. Germline CDR1 is SGHRS and CDR2 is YFSETQ. The ends were cut back, 5 bases at V and 6 bases at J, with 18 bases in the middle. The CDR3 DNA sequence: TGCGCCAGCAGTGAGAGCTGGGGGGTTGGCAATGAGCAGTTCTTC. Its translation is CASSESWGVGNEQFF.

This clonotype turned up a few times. The rearrangement uses TRBV7-6 and TRBJ2-7; the D is unclear. The CDR3 extends over 14 amino acids. Germline V CDR1 and CDR2: SGHVS, FNYEAQ. V lost 1 base and J lost 0, with 7 bases in between. In DNA form, the CDR3 reads TGTGCCAGCAGCTTAGGCGAGGTCTCCTACGAGCAGTACTTC. Translating it yields CASSLGEVSYEQYF.

This clonotype was detected ten times or more. The chain couples TRBV7-2 to TRBJ2-7; tentative D call: TRBD1 (5 bases). V was clipped by 8 bases and J by 0 bases, with 14 bases between them. The CDR3 extends over 14 amino acids. Germline V gives CDR1 SGHTA, CDR2 FQGNSA. CDR3 sequence reads: CASSADRSSYEQYF. Here the CDR3 DNA reads TGTGCCAGCTCAGCTGACAGAAGCTCCTACGAGCAGTACTTC.

The chain couples TRBV20-1 to TRBJ2-4; D unclear. The end of the DNA is better explained by TRBJ2-5, so the J call may be wrong. The CDR3 extends over 14 amino acids. From germline, CDR1 is DFQATT and CDR2 SNEGSKA (reference sequence). The CDR3 here is CSAGAGFLQETQYF. DNA for the CDR3: TGCAGTGCTGGTGCTGGCTTCCTACAAGAGACCCAGTACTTC.

The chain is built from TRBV3-1 and TRBJ2-1; D possibly matches TRBD1 or TRBD2 (5 bases each). Per the germline V gene, CDR1 is LGHDT and CDR2 is YNNKEL (reference sequence). The V end was cut by 0 bases, the J end by 13 bases, with 13 bases between. The CDR3 consists of 13 residues. The CDR3 nucleotides are TGTGCCAGCAGCCAAGATCATGAGGGGCGTCAGTTCTTC. Protein: CASSQDHEGRQFF.

Comment on this clonotype: This may be a read error, as it is one base from a much larger clone. V is TRBV29-1 and J is TRBJ2-5, with no clear D. Germline CDR1 SQVTM, CDR2 ANQGSEA. With 1 base removed from V and 5 bases from J, the gap between germline ends came to 11 bases. The CDR3 covers 13 residues. CDR3 nucleotide sequence: TGCAGCGTTGAAGTAGTAGCATCCGAGACCCAGTACTTC. Translated, it gives CSVEVVASETQYF. Complete variable domain (other parts from reference TRBV29-1 and TRBJ2-5): SAVISQKPSRDICQRGTSLTIQCQVDSQVTMMFWYRQQPGQSLTLIATANQGSEATYESGFVIDKFPISRPNLTFSTLTVSNMSPEDSSIYLCSVEVVASETQYFGPGTRLLVL.

This clonotype was detected only a few times. V gene TRBV5-1 combines with J gene TRBJ2-7; weak D call: TRBD2 (6 bases). The V gene lost 5 bases and the J gene lost 3 bases, with 18 bases spanning the gap. CDR1 is SGHRS and CDR2 is YFSETQ in the germline V gene. This CDR3 is 15 amino acids long. The CDR3 sequence: CASRTDGGYIYEQYF. For the CDR3, the DNA is TGCGCCAGCAGAACGGACGGAGGGTACATCTACGAGCAGTACTTC.

This clonotype was counted once. The junction does not match germline at one end; this may be a read error. This sequence joins TRBV24-1 and TRBJ2-1; D unresolved. CDR1 KGHDR and CDR2 SFDVKD come from the germline V gene. The CDR3 contains 14 residues. The CDR3 region is CTTSVGSSYNEQFF. CDR3 DNA sequence: TGTACCACCAGTGTAGGCAGCTCCTACAATGAGCAGTTCTTC.

This clonotype was seen a handful of times. The chain employs TRBV6-1 and TRBJ2-1, with TRBD2 matching 8 bases. The germline CDR1 and CDR2 sequences are MNHNS and SASEGT. The V gene end was trimmed by 3 bases and the J gene end by 7 bases; junction bases not matched to a gene: 11. This CDR3 comprises 16 residues. The CDR3: CASSDVAAGVYNEQFF. DNA for the CDR3: TGTGCCAGCAGTGATGTGGCAGCGGGGGTTTATAATGAGCAGTTCTTC.

This clonotype occurred a few times. The CDR3 loop reads CASSHRNRGRDTQYF. In DNA form, the CDR3 reads TGTGCCAGCAGTCACCGGAACAGGGGGAGAGATACGCAGTATTTT. The genes are TRBV6-5 and TRBJ2-3; TRBD1 agrees at 8 bases. Germline values: CDR1 MNHEY, CDR2 SVGAGI. J lost 5 bases, V lost 5 bases, and 9 bases had no gene match. CDR3 length: 15 amino acids.

This clonotype appeared once. A read error may produce the germline difference seen at one junction end. This chain links TRBV30 with TRBJ1-5; D not resolved. Germline V gives CDR1 GTSNPN, CDR2 SVGIG (reference sequence). The CDR3 spans 13 residues. The CDR3, as DNA: TGTGCCTGGACCGACGGGTTCAATCAGCTCCAGCATTTT. Translated, it gives CAWTDGFNQLQHF.

This clonotype has just a few counts. V and J are TRBV9 and TRBJ2-5, with a possible D match to TRBD2 (5 bases). The CDR3 length is 13 residues. Trimming left V 0 bases short and J 11 bases short, with 14 bases between. Germline V lookup: CDR1 SGDLS, CDR2 YYNGEE. CDR3 in amino acids: CASSVEKDGEQYF. CDR3 DNA: TGTGCCAGCAGCGTAGAGAAGGATGGGGAGCAGTACTTC.

The chain couples TRBV6-2 or TRBV6-3 to TRBJ2-6; perhaps TRBD2 as D (7 bases). Per germline, CDR1 MNHEY and CDR2 SVGEGT. The CDR3 is made up of 20 amino acids. V was clipped by 1 base and J by 0 bases, with 19 bases between them. CDR3 protein: CASSYYTGGSLGSGANVLTF. The CDR3, as DNA: TGTGCCAGCAGTTACTACACGGGGGGCAGCTTGGGCTCTGGGGCCAACGTCCTGACTTTC.

The rearrangement uses TRBV5-1 and TRBJ2-1, with D maybe TRBD1 (5 bases). With 6 bases removed from V and 10 bases from J, the gap between germline ends came to 11 bases. The CDR3 consists of 11 residues. Germline lookup yields CDR1 SGHRS and CDR2 YFSETQ. DNA for the CDR3: TGCGCCAGCAACCCCGGACAAGAGCAGTTCTTC. The encoded protein is CASNPGQEQFF.

The CDR3 nucleotides are TGTGCCAGCAGCGTCCAGGGTGAGAACACTGAAGCTTTCTTT. This encodes CASSVQGENTEAFF. The chain employs TRBV3-1 and TRBJ1-1; the D gene is possibly TRBD1 (5 bases). CDR3 length: 14 residues. Between the trimmed V and J ends, which lost 5 bases and 1 base, there was a span of 11 bases. CDR1 is LGHDT and CDR2 is YNNKEL in the germline V gene (reference sequence).

This clonotype was found a few times. The gene calls are TRBV7-3 and TRBJ2-7; 8 positions agree with TRBD1. Germline V gene lookup returns CDR1 SGHTA and CDR2 FQGTGA. This CDR3 spans 15 amino acids. V lost 5 bases and J lost 7; bases outside the gene matches: 13. The CDR3 DNA sequence: TGTGCCAGCAGCCCCGAACACAGGGGGGCTGGGGAGCAGTACTTC. It yields the protein CASSPEHRGAGEQYF.

CDR3 residues: CASSQAVFQLSKTSLLFF. CDR3 DNA sequence: TGTGCCAGCAGCCAAGCGGTTTTTCAATTATCAAAAACGTCCCTACTGTTTTTT. This chain joins TRBV3-1 and TRBJ1-4; D is uncertain. Germline loops: CDR1 LGHDT, CDR2 YNNKEL (reference sequence). This CDR3 is 18 amino acids long. V dropped 1 base and J dropped 13 bases, with 28 bases sitting between them.

The sample holds one count of this clonotype. A much larger clone lies one base from this, so it may be a read error. This chain links TRBV29-1 with TRBJ1-2; D not certain. Germline V gene data show CDR1 as SQVTM and CDR2 as ANQGSEA. CDR3 size: 13 residues. Trimming removed 4 bases from V and 6 bases from J, with 15 bases in between. This chain's CDR3 is CSVAPDMAHGYTF. The CDR3 nucleotides are TGCAGCGTTGCCCCCGACATGGCCCATGGCTACACCTTC. The full variable domain, its missing parts supplied by reference TRBV29-1 and TRBJ1-2, is SAVISQKPSRDICQRGTSLTIQCQVDSQVTMMFWYRQQPGQSLTLIATANQGSEATYESGFVIDKFPISRPNLTFSTLTVSNMSPEDSSIYLCSVAPDMAHGYTFGSGTRLTVV.